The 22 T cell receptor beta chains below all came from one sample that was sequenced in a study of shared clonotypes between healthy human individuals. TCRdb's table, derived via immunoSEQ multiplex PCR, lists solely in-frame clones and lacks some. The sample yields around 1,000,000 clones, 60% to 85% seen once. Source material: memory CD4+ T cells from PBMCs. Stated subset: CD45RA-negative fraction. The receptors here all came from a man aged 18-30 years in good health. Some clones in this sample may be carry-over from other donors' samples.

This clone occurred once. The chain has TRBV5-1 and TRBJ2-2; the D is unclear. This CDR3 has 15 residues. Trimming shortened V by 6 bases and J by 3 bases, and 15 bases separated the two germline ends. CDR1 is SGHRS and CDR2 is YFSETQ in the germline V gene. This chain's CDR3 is CASNPSGEYTGELFF. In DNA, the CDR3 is TGCGCCAGCAACCCCAGTGGCGAGTACACCGGGGAGCTGTTTTTT.

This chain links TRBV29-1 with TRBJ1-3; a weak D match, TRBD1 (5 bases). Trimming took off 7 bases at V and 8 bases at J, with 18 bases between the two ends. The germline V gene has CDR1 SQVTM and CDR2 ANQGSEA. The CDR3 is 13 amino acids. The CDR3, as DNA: TGCAGCGGATCGACATTCCTGGGGGACACCATATATTTT. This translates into CSGSTFLGDTIYF.

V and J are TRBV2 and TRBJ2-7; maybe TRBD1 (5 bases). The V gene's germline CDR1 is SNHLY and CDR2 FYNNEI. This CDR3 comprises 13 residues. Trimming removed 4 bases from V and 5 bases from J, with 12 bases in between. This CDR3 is CASSAQGFNEQYF. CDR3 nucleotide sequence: TGTGCCAGCAGTGCGCAGGGTTTCAACGAGCAGTACTTC.

The CDR3: CASSLTPTSGAYNEQFF. The CDR3 DNA follows: TGCGCCAGCAGCTTGACCCCGACTAGCGGGGCATACAATGAGCAGTTCTTC. The chain recombines TRBV5-1 with TRBJ2-1, with TRBD2 identical over 11 bases. This CDR3 spans 17 amino acids. The germline V gene has CDR1 SGHRS and CDR2 YFSETQ. J gave up 4 bases and V 1 base, and 7 bases lay outside the gene matches. The complete variable domain, with remaining parts taken from reference TRBV5-1 and TRBJ2-1, reads KAGVTQTPRYLIKTRGQQVTLSCSPISGHRSVSWYQQTPGQGLQFLFEYFSETQRNKGNFPGRFSGRQFSNSRSEMNVSTLELGDSALYLCASSLTPTSGAYNEQFFGPGTRLTVL.

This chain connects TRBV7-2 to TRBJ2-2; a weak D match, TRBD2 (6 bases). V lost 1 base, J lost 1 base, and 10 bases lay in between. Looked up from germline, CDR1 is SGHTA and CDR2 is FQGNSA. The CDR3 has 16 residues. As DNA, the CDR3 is TGTGCCAGCAGCTTAGTGTTAGCGGTGAACACCGGGGAGCTGTTTTTT. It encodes CASSLVLAVNTGELFF.

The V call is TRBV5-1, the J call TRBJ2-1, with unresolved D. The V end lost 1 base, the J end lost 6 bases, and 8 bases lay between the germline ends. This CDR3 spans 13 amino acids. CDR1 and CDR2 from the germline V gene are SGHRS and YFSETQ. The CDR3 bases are TGCGCCAGCAGCTTGCTGCACCGCAATGAGCAGTTCTTC. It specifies CASSLLHRNEQFF.

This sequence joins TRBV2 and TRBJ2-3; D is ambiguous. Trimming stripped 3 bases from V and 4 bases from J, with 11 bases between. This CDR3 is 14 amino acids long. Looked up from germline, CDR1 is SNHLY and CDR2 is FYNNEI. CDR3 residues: CASSDVGRADTQYF. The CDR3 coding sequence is TGTGCCAGCAGTGATGTGGGAAGGGCAGATACGCAGTATTTT.

CDR3 nucleotides: TGTGCCAGCAGTCTTCCCCCGGCAACATACAATGAGCAGTTCTTC. The encoded protein is CASSLPPATYNEQFF. The chain links TRBV28 to TRBJ2-1; D not certain. The CDR3 covers 15 residues. Germline assignment: CDR1 MDHEN and CDR2 SYDVKM. V shed 5 bases and J shed 4 bases, with 15 bases lying between them.

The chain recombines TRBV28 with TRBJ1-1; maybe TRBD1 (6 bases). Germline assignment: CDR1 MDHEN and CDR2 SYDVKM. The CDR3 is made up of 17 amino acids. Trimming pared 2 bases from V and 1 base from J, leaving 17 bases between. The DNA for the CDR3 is TGTGCCAGCAGTTTAGTAGGGGGTGCCCAATCGAACACTGAAGCTTTCTTT. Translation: CASSLVGGAQSNTEAFF.

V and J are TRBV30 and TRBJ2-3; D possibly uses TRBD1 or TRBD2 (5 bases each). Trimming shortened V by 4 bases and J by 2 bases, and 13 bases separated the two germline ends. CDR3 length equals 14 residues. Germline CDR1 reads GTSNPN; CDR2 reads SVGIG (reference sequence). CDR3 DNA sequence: TGTGCCTGGAATAGGGACCGCTTCACAGATACGCAGTATTTT. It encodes CAWNRDRFTDTQYF.

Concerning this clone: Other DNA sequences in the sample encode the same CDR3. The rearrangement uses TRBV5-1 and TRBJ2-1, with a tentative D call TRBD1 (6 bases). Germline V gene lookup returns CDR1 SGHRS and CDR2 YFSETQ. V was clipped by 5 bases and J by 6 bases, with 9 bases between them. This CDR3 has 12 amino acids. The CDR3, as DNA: TGCGCCAGCAGTTCACAGGGCAATGAGCAGTTCTTC. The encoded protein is CASSSQGNEQFF.

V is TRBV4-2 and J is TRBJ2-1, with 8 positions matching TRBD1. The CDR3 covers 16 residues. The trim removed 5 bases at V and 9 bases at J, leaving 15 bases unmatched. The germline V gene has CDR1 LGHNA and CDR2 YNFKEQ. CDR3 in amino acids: CASSSSWGQGAGEQFF. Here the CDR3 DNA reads TGTGCCAGCAGCAGCTCCTGGGGCCAGGGGGCGGGTGAGCAGTTCTTC.

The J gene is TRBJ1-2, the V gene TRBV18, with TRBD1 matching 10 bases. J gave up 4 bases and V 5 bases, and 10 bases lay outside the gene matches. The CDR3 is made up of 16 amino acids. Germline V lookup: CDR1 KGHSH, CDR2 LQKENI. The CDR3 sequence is CASSSYPGQGSYGYTF. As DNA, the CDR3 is TGTGCCAGCTCATCCTACCCGGGACAGGGGAGCTATGGCTACACCTTC.

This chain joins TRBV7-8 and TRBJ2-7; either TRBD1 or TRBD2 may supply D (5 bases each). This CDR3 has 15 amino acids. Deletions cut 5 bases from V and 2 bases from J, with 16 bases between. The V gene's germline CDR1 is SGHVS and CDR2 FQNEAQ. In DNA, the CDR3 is TGTGCCAGCAGCGGAGCCGGGACGGCGACCTACGAGCAGTACTTC. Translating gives CASSGAGTATYEQYF.

CDR3 residues: CASEKGLYTGELFF. In nucleotides, the CDR3 is TGTGCCAGCGAGAAAGGACTCTACACCGGGGAGCTGTTTTTT. V and J are TRBV6-5 and TRBJ2-2; possibly TRBD2 for D (5 bases). Germline loops: CDR1 MNHEY, CDR2 SVGAGI. This CDR3 has 14 amino acids. Trimming cost V 8 bases and J 3 bases, with 13 bases left between them.

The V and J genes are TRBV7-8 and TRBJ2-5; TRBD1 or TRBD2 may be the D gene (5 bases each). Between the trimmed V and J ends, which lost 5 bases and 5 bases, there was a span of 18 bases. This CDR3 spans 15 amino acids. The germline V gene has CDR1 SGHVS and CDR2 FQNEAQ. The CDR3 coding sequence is TGTGCCAGCAGCCAGACGACCCGAGGGGTCGAGACCCAGTACTTC. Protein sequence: CASSQTTRGVETQYF.

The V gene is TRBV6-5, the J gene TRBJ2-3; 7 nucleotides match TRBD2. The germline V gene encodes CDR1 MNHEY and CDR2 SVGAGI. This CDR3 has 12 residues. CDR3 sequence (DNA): TGTGCGTGCGGGGGTAGCACAGATACGCAGTATTTT. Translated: CACGGSTDTQYF.

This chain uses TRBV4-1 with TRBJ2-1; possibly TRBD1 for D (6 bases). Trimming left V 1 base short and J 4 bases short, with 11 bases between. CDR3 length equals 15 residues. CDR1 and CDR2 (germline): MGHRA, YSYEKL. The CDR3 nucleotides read TGCGCCAGCAGCCAAGTCGGGCAGGGGTACAATGAGCAGTTCTTC. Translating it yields CASSQVGQGYNEQFF.

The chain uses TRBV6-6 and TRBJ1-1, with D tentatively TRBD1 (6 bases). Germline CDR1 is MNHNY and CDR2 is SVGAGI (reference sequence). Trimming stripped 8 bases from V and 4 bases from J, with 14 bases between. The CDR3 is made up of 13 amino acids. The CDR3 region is CASSRGVFTEAFF. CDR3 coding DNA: TGTGCCAGCTCCAGGGGAGTGTTCACTGAAGCTTTCTTT.

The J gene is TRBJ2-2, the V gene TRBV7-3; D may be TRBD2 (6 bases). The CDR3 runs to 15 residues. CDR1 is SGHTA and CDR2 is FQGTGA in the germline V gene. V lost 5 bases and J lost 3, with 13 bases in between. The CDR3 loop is CASSPISGHTGELFF. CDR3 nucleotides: TGTGCCAGCAGCCCTATTAGCGGCCACACCGGGGAGCTGTTTTTT. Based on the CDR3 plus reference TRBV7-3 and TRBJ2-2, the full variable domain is GAGVSQTPSNKVTEKGKYVELRCDPISGHTALYWYRQSLGQGPEFLIYFQGTGAADDSGLPNDRFFAVRPEGSVSTLKIQRTERGDSAVYLCASSPISGHTGELFFGEGSRLTVL.

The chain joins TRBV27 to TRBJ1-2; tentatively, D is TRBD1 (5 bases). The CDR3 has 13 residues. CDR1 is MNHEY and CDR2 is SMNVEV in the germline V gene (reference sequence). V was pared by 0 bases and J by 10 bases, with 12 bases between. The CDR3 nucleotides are TGTGCCAGCAGTTTATCTGGGGCAGGCGCCTACACCTTC. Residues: CASSLSGAGAYTF.

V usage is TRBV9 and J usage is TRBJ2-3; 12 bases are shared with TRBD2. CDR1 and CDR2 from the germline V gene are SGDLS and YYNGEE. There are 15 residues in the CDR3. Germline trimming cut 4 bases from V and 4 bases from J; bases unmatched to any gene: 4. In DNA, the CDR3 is TGTGCCAGCAGCCCCCTAGCGGGAGGGGCAGATACGCAGTATTTT. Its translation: CASSPLAGGADTQYF.